These 5 T cell receptor beta chains were all obtained from the same sample, sequenced in a study of blood T cells in healthy people across ages. Primed by a sample-barcoded 5' primer and a J-beta primer mix, a second PCR proceeded for 7 to 11 cycles. TCRdb ran MiXCR on the 5' RACE reads and lists one entry per CDR3 protein. This table has about 970,000 distinct CDR3 sequences, 51% appearing once. The sample consisted of blood. The receptors originated from an older woman in good health.

This chain uses TRBV7-2 with TRBJ1-1; 8 nucleotides align to TRBD1. This CDR3 is built from 14 residues. V lost 2 bases to trimming and J lost 8 bases; unmatched junction nucleotides: 7. Per the germline V gene, CDR1 is SGHTA and CDR2 is FQGNSA. The CDR3 nucleotides read TGTGCCAGCAGCTTAACAGGGGGGTACTCCGAAGCTTTCTTT. Translated: CASSLTGGYSEAFF.

This clonotype appeared a single time. The chain is built from TRBV4-2 and TRBJ2-3; D not resolved. V lost 4 bases and J lost 2, with 19 bases in between. The CDR3 runs to 17 residues. Germline values: CDR1 LGHNA, CDR2 YNFKEQ. The CDR3 loop reads CASSRDDSRPPTDTQYF. CDR3 DNA sequence: TGTGCCAGCAGCCGGGATGATAGCAGACCCCCCACAGATACGCAGTATTTT.

The chain recombines TRBV20-1 with TRBJ2-5; 8 nucleotides match TRBD2. The DNA end is more similar to TRBJ2-7, so the J call may be wrong. The CDR3 contains 13 residues. Germline V gene data show CDR1 as DFQATT and CDR2 as SNEGSKA (reference sequence). This CDR3 is CSARDGTRNEQYF. CDR3 nucleotide sequence: TGCAGTGCTAGAGATGGGACTAGAAACGAGCAGTACTTC.

The J gene is TRBJ1-2, the V gene TRBV20-1, with D perhaps TRBD1 (5 bases). Deletions cut 6 bases from V and 4 bases from J, with 15 bases between. Germline V CDR1 and CDR2: DFQATT, SNEGSKA (reference sequence). The CDR3 consists of 13 residues. The CDR3 DNA is TGCAGTGCCCACCCTAGAGGGGCCTATGGCTACACCTTC. Its translation: CSAHPRGAYGYTF.

The gene calls are TRBV18 and TRBJ2-5; perhaps TRBD2 as D (5 bases). The assigned J gene may be wrong: the sequence end matches TRBJ2-7 better. This CDR3 spans 15 amino acids. CDR1 is KGHSH and CDR2 is LQKENI in the germline V gene. The DNA for the CDR3 is TGTGCCAGCTCGCCGCGGACTCCTCCCGGAGACGAGCAGTACTTC. Protein product: CASSPRTPPGDEQYF.